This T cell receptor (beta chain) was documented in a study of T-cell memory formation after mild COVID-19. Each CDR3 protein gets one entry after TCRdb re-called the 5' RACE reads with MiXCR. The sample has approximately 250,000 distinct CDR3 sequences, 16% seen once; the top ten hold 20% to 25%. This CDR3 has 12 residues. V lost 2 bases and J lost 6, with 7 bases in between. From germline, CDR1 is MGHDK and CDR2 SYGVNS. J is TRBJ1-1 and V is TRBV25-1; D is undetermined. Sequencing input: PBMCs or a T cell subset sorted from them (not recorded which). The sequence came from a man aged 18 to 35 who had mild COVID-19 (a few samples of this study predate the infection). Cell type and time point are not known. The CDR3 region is CASSEGGPEAFF. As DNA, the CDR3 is TGTGCCAGCAGTGAAGGCGGACCTGAAGCTTTCTTT.